This TCR beta chain appears in the sequencing data of a study of shared clonotypes between healthy human individuals (dated by TCRdb to 2018 to 2020). In terms of the full investigation: A few men and two women, aged 18 to 49 years, made up the cohort. To estimate repertoire size and how much clonotypes are shared between individuals, the study performed deep sequencing of blood TCR repertoires from 4 to 6 healthy adults. Per donor, leukapheresis produced somewhere between about 0.94 and 10 billion PBMCs. To increase sequencing depth and limit assay-specific biases, TCR repertoire library preparation and sequencing were carried out by different laboratories using diverse techniques. For each donor, CD4 naive and CD4 memory were each run on three plates, CD8 naive on two plates, and CD8 memory on one plate.

Broader findings and caveats from the paper: Naive subsets generally had larger estimated clonotype richness than memory subsets did. Incomplete sequencing was indicated by rarefaction of sorted-subset datasets, despite the large sequencing depth. The small number of donors limited the genetic and exposure-history diversity represented. Based on pairwise subsampling, the degree of clonotype sharing among donors was expected to be affected by sequencing depth. Roughly 5% of naive CD4, roughly 3.5% of naive CD8, about 2.4% of memory CD4, and 0.4% of memory CD8 clonotypes were shared across several donors. Clonotypes shared by all four sorted-subset donors showed higher generation probabilities than non-shared clonotypes. Sampling was restricted to blood, and TCR repertoires in tissue are likely to differ from TCR repertoires in blood.

Concerning this clone itself: Its antigen specificity is not known. No base quality information exists; no much larger clone differs at one position.

CD8 naive samples consisted of CD45RO-negative cells that were positively selected for CCR7, yielding a CD45RA+CCR7+ population without TemRA cells. The donors were healthy, HIV-negative adults with no recently reported acute infections or vaccinations. All donors were Caucasian adults living in Nashville, Tennessee, USA. Blood was collected by leukapheresis, and PBMCs were isolated by Ficoll-Histopaque density gradient centrifugation and then cryopreserved in liquid nitrogen vapor phase. Analytical flow cytometry was used to check the purity and quantity of every magnetically sorted T cell population. Each sorted fraction had its genomic DNA isolated and then quantified by UV absorbance on a Nanodrop 2000c. TCR CDR3 regions were amplified from genomic DNA by multiplex PCR using the deep immunoSEQ assay. For each cell subset, the extracted genomic DNA was distributed evenly across all wells of several immunoSEQ 96-well plates, and each plate served as one replicate. For sorted subsets, about 200 ng genomic DNA, equal to 25,000 to 35,000 T cell genomes, was loaded into each replicate PCR. Purified libraries were measured with a Qubit 3.0 fluorometer, size-checked on a Bioanalyzer 2100, and measured again with the KAPA Library Quantification kit. Every immunoSEQ 96-well plate was sequenced on a separate single-read 150-cycle Illumina NextSeq 550 flow cell. As for the authors' bioinformatics: Because the immunoSEQ output held only junctional sequences and lacked quality scores, the filtering could not match the filtering applied to full-length reads. Sequences were annotated with PyIR, a Python wrapper for IgBLAST v1.9, and V/J genes and CDR3 were assigned using IMGT germline references. Any read was removed if the V/J assignment was weak (E-value above 1e-6), the CDR3 was missing, or the read contained stop codons, out-of-frame junctions, or ambiguous translated residues. V3J clonotypes were defined as sequences sharing an identical inferred V gene, J gene, and CDR3 amino acid sequence. Percentage overlap between repertoires was computed as shared unique clonotypes divided by the size of the smaller repertoire. Repertoire richness was assessed with RTK rarefaction, the Chao1 estimator, and Recon v2.1 estimates of unobserved clonotypes. Generation probabilities were computed with OLGA for all TCRbeta clonotypes obtained by the gDNA method from several donors. Held by TCRdb, this immuneACCESS table contains in-frame sequences only and omits some clones. Under half of the omission traces to an unresolved V gene where checked; the cause of the rest is unknown. D and trimming come from the DNA, and the V and J calls and clone size come from that table. The sample table records roughly 1,800,000 clones; over 85% of these occur just once. The ten largest clones represent 1.2% of the sample.

The CDR3 spans 14 residues, from the cysteine through the phenylalanine. Of the read, only the CDR3 DNA is kept; its 42 bases are in frame from base 1. A distance of 11 bases separates the germline ends of V and J, which lose 3 bases and 2 bases respectively. In the germline V gene, CDR1 corresponds to SGHVS and CDR2 to FQNEAQ. The chain employs TRBV7-8 and TRBJ2-7; D gene: possibly TRBD2, on 5 matching bases. The sequencing sample was made of naive CD8+ T cells sorted from blood. What this sample's cell subset or site label stands for: CD45RA+CCR7+. The origin of this receptor is a man aged 18 to 35 in good health. The DNA reads as follows: TGTGCCAGCAGCTTTGGTAGCGCTGCCTACGAGCAGTACTTC. This translates into CASSFGSAAYEQYF.